This entry features one T cell receptor (beta chain) sequence. This sample was taken from a study of blood T cell repertoires in COVID-19. CDR3 length: 15 residues. As processed by the authors: Cell counts per sample came from amplifying reference gene primers. Measured with immunoSEQ multiplex PCR; TCRdb has only the in-frame clones, and not every one. V, J and clone size are taken as reported in that table, and D and trimming were inferred from the DNA itself. The sample yields about 410,000 clones, about nine tenths seen once. The J gene is TRBJ1-4, the V gene TRBV21-1; the table's TRBD1 call for D was not verified on the DNA. TRBV21-1 is assigned pseudogene status. This sequence was found in a woman aged 25 to 39 with active or convalescent COVID-19. The sequenced sample consisted of peripheral blood. CDR3 region: CASSKAGITNEKLFF. The CDR3 DNA reads as TGTGCCAGCAGCAAAGCGGGCATAACTAATGAAAAACTGTTTTTT.